The present entry profiles one T cell receptor (beta chain) with its context. V dropped 5 bases and J dropped 5; count of bases not matched to a gene: 8. The CDR3 is 16 amino acids. Germline V gene data show CDR1 as MNHNY and CDR2 as SVGAGI (reference sequence). This sample is part of a study of blood T cell repertoires in COVID-19. On the study more broadly: The United States, Italy and Spain provided the acute and convalescent COVID-19 samples. Sample material is recorded as cDNA or gDNA derived from T cells, B-cell-depleted T cells, or PBMCs.

In the authors' workflow: Reference gene primer amplification gave estimated nucleated cell counts. The assay was immunoSEQ multiplex PCR, and TCRdb's table has in-frame clones only and misses some. The DNA was the basis for D and trimming; V, J and clone size are from that table. The sample has 200,000 to 250,000 clones, 86% seen once; the top ten hold 1.5% to 2%. The material sequenced was peripheral blood. This chain connects TRBV6-6 to TRBJ1-4, with 10 bases that match TRBD1. The TCR originated in a woman aged 60 to 75 who had recovered from COVID-19. CDR3 residues: CASSLGTGASNEKLFF. In DNA, the CDR3 is TGTGCCAGCAGTCTCGGGACAGGGGCGTCAAATGAAAAACTGTTTTTT.